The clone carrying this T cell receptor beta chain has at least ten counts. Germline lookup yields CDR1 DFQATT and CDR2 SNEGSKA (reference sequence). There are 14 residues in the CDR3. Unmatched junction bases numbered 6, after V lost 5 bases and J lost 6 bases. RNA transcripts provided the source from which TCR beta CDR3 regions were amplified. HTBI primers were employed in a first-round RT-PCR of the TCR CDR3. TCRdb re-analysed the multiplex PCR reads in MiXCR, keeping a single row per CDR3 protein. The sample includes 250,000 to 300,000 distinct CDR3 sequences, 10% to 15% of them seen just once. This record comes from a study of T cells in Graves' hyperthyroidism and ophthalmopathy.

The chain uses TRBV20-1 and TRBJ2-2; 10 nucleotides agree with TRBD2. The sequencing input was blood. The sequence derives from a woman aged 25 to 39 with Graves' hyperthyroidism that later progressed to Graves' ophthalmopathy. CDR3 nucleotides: TGCAGTGCTCGATCCGGGACTAGCGCCGGGGAGCTGTTTTTT. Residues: CSARSGTSAGELFF.